The T cell receptor (beta chain) under discussion was sequenced for a study of cytomegalovirus exposure and HLA in healthy donors. Study conclusions and caveats: There were several of the most significant clusters that appeared linked to common viral pathogens in a later analysis. The likely explanation for a cluster of highly shared sequence variants was sequencing artifact.

Trimming cost V 5 bases and J 5 bases; bases outside gene matches: 11. This CDR3 region has 16 residues. CDR1 SGHNT and CDR2 YYREEE come from the germline V gene (reference sequence). The PCR made use of 60 Vbeta and 13 Jbeta primers. Libraries were prepared by immunoSEQ multiplex PCR; TCRdb keeps only in-frame clonotypes and omits some of them. The table includes more than 150,000 clones, 79% detected once. About this clone itself: The antigen is not known.

This chain connects TRBV5-4 to TRBJ2-2, with 8 bases aligning to TRBD2. The specimen sequenced was PBMCs. The receptor's source is a girl aged 10-17 years in good health and CMV-seropositive. CDR3: CASSRGGGLLTGELFF. The DNA of the CDR3 is TGTGCCAGCAGTCGTGGCGGGGGGCTACTGACCGGGGAGCTGTTTTTT. Using reference TRBV5-4 and TRBJ2-2 for the parts outside the CDR3, the full variable domain is ETGVTQSPTHLIKTRGQQVTLRCSSQSGHNTVSWYQQALGQGPQFIFQYYREEENGRGNFPPRFSGLQFPNYSSELNVNALELDDSALYLCASSRGGGLLTGELFFGEGSRLTVL.